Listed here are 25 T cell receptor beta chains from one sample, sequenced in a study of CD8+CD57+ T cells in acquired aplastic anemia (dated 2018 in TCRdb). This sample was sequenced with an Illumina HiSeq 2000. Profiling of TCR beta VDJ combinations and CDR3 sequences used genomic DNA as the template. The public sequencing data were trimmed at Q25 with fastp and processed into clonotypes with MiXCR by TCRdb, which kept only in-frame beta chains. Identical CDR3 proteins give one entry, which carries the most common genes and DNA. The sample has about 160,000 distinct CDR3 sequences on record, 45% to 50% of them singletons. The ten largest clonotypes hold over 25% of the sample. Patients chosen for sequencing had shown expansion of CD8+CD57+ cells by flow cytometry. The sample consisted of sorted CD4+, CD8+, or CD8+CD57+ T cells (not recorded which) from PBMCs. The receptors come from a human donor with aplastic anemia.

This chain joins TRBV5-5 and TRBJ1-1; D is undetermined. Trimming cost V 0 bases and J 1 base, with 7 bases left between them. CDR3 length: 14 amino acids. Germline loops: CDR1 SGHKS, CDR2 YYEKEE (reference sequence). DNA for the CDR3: TGTGCCAGCAGCTTGGCCAACCCGAACACTGAAGCTTTCTTT. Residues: CASSLANPNTEAFF.

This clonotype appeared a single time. CDR3 protein: CATSDLGYDEQFF. CDR3 DNA: TGTGCCACCAGTGATTTAGGATACGATGAGCAGTTCTTC. The V and J genes are TRBV24-1 and TRBJ2-1; the D is unclear. This CDR3 contains 13 residues. CDR1 KGHDR and CDR2 SFDVKD come from the germline V gene. V was cut by 1 base and J by 8 bases, with 8 bases left in between.

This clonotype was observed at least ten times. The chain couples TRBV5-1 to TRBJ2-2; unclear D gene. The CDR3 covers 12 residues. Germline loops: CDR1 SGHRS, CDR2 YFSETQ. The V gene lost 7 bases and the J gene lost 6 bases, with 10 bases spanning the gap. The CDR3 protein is CASLSSSGELFF. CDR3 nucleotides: TGCGCCAGCCTTAGTTCTTCCGGGGAGCTGTTTTTT.

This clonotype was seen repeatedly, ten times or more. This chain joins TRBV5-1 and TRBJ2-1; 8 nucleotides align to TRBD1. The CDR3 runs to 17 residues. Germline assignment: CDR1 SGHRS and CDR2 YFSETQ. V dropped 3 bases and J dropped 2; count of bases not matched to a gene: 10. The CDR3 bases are TGCGCCAGCAGCTCCCTTGTTGGGACAGGTGCCTACAATGAGCAGTTCTTC. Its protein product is CASSSLVGTGAYNEQFF.

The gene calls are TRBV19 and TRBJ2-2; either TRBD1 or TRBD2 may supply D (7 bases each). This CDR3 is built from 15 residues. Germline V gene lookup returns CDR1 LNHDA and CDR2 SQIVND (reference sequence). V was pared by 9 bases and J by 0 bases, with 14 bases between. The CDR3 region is CASRRGGANTGELFF. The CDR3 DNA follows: TGTGCCAGCCGCAGGGGGGGGGCGAACACCGGGGAGCTGTTTTTT.

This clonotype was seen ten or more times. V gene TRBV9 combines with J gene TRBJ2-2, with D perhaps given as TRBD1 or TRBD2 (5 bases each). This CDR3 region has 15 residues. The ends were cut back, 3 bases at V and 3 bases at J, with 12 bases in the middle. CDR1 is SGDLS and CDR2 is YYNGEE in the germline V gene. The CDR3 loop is CASSAWDGDTGELFF. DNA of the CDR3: TGTGCCAGCAGCGCTTGGGACGGTGACACCGGGGAGCTGTTTTTT.

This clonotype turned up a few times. The CDR3 reads CASSYEGSGSLEQYF. CDR3 DNA: TGTGCCAGCAGTTACGAGGGTAGCGGGAGTTTGGAGCAGTACTTC. The gene calls are TRBV6-2 or TRBV6-3 and TRBJ2-7, with 9 bases matching TRBD2. This CDR3 spans 15 amino acids. Per the germline V gene, CDR1 is MNHEY and CDR2 is SVGEGT. Unmatched junction bases numbered 9, after V lost 2 bases and J lost 7 bases.

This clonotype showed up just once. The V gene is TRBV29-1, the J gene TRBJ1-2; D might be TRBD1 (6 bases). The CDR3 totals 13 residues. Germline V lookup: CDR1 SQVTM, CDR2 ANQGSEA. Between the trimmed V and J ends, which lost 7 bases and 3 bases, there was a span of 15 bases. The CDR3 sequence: CSGGGAVYYGYTF. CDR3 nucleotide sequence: TGCAGCGGCGGGGGGGCAGTGTACTATGGCTACACCTTC.

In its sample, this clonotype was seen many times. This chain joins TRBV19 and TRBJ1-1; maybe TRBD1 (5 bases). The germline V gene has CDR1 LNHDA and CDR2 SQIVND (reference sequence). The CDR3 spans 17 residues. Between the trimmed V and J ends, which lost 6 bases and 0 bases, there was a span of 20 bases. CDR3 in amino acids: CASRRSYPQGLNTEAFF. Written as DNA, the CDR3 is TGTGCCAGTAGGCGATCCTATCCCCAGGGACTGAACACTGAAGCTTTCTTT.

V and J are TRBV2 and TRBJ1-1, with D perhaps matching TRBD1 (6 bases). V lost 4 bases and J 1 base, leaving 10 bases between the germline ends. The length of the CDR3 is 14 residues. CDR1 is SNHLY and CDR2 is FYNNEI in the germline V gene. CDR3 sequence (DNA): TGTGCCAGCAGTGGACAGGTCCGGAACACTGAAGCTTTCTTT. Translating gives CASSGQVRNTEAFF.

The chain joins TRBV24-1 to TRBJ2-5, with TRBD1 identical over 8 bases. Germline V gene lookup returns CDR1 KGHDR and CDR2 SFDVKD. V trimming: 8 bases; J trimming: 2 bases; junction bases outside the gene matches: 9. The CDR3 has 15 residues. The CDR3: CATTGTGGAQETQYF. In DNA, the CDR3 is TGTGCCACCACGGGGACAGGTGGGGCACAAGAGACCCAGTACTTC.

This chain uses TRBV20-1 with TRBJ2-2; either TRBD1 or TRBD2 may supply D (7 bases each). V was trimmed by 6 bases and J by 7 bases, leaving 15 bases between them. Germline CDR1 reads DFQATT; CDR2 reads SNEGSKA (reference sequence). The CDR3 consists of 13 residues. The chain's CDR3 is CSARGGLNGELFF. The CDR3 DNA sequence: TGCAGTGCCAGGGGGGGGCTAAACGGGGAGCTGTTTTTT.

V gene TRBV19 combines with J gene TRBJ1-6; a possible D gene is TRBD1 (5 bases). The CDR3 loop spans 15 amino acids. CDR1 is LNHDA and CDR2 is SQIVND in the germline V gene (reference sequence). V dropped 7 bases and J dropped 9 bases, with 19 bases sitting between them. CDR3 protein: CASTEGGLRGSPLHF. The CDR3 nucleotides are TGTGCCAGTACCGAGGGAGGCCTTAGGGGTTCACCCCTCCACTTT. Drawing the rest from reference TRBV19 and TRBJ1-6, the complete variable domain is DGGITQSPKYLFRKEGQNVTLSCEQNLNHDAMYWYRQDPGQGLRLIYYSQIVNDFQKGDIAEGYSVSREKKESFPLTVTSAQKNPTAFYLCASTEGGLRGSPLHFGNGTRLTVT.

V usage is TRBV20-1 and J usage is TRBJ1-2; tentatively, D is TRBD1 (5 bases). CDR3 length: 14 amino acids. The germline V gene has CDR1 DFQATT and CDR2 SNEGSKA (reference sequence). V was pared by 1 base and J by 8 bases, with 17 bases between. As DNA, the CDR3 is TGCAGTGCTAGAGGCGTCAGGGCGGTGGAGGGCTACACCTTC. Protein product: CSARGVRAVEGYTF.

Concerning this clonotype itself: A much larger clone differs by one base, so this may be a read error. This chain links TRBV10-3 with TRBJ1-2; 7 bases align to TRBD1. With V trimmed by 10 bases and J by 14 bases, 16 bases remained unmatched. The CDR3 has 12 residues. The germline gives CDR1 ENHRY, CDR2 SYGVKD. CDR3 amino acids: CARLIVTGSSTF. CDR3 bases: TGTGCCAGACTAATCGTGACAGGGTCGTCTACCTTC.

The CDR3 nucleotides are TGTGCCAGCAGCTTGACTAGCGCCCTTATTATAGACTACAATGAGCAGTTCTTC. Its protein is CASSLTSALIIDYNEQFF. The V call is TRBV7-3, the J call TRBJ2-1; 8 nucleotides match TRBD2. The V gene end was trimmed by 3 bases and the J gene end by 3 bases; junction bases not matched to a gene: 13. The CDR3 is 18 amino acids. Per germline, CDR1 SGHTA and CDR2 FQGTGA.

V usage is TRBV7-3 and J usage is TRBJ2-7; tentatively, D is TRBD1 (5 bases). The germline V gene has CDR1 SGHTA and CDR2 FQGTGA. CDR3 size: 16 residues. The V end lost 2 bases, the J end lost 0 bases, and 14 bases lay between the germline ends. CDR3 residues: CASSLEEIDSSYEQYF. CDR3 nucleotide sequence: TGTGCCAGCAGCTTAGAGGAAATCGACAGCTCCTACGAGCAGTACTTC.

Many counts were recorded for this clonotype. CDR3 loop: CASSFGQTAYEQYF. The CDR3 nucleotides read TGTGCCAGCAGTTTTGGGCAGACCGCCTACGAGCAGTACTTC. This chain connects TRBV12-3 or TRBV12-4 to TRBJ2-7; D remains unclear. The V end was cut by 3 bases, the J end by 2 bases, with 11 bases between. CDR3 length: 14 residues.

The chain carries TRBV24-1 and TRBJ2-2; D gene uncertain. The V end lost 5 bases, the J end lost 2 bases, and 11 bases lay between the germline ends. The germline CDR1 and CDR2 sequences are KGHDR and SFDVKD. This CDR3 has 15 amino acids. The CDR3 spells CATSGGLGNTGELFF. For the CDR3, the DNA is TGTGCCACCAGTGGGGGTCTGGGAAACACCGGGGAGCTGTTTTTT.

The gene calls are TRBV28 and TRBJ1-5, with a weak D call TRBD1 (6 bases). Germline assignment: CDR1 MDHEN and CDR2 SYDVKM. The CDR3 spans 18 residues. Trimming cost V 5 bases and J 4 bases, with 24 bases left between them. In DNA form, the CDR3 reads TGTGCCAGCAGTCCACTCGCCAGGGGCAAGAGATCTAATCAGCCCCAGCATTTT. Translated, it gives CASSPLARGKRSNQPQHF.

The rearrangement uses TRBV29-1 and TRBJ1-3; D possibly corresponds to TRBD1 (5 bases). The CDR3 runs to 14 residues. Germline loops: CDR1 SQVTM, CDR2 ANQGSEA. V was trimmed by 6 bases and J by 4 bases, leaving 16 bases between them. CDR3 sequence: CSVSVWQGGNTIYF. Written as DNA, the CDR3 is TGCAGCGTCTCGGTTTGGCAGGGAGGAAACACCATATATTTT.

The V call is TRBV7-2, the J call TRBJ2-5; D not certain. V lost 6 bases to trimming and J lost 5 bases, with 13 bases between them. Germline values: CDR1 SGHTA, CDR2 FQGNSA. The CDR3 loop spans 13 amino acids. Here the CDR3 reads CASSSRLTETQYF. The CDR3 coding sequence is TGTGCCAGCAGTTCTAGACTGACGGAGACCCAGTACTTC.

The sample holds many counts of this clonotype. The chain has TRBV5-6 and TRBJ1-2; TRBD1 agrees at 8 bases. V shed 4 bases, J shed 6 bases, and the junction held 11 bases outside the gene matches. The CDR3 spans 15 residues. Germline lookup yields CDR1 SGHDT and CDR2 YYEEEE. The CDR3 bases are TGTGCCAGCAGCCCGCGGACAGGGAACCAGGATGGCTACACCTTC. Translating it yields CASSPRTGNQDGYTF.

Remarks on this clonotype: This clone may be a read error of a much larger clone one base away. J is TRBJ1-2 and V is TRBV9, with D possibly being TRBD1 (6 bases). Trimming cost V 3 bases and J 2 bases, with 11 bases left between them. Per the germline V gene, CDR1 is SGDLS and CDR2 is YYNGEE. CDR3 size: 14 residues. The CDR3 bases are TGTGCCAGCAGCGCCACAGGGAGCAACTATGGCTACACCTTC. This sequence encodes CASSATGSNYGYTF.

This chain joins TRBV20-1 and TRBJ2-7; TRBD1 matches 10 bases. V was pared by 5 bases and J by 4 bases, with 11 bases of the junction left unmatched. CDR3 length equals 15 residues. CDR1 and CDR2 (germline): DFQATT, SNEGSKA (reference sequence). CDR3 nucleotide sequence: TGCAGTGCTCCCGGGGGGACAGGGGATCATTACGAGCAGTACTTC. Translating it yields CSAPGGTGDHYEQYF.